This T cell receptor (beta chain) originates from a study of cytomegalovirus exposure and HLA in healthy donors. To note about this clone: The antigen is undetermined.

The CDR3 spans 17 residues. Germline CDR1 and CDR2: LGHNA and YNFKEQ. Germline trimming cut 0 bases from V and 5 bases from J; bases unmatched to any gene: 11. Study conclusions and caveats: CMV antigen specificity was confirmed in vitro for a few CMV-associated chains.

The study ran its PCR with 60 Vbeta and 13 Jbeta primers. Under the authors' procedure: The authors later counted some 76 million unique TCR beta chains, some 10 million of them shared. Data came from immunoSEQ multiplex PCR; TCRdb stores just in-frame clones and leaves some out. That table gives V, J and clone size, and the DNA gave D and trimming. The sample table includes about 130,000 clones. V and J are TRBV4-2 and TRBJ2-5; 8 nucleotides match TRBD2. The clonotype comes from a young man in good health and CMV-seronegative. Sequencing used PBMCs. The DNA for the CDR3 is TGTGCCAGCAGCCAAGACCTGGAAGCGGGAGTCTTGGAGACCCAGTACTTC. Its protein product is CASSQDLEAGVLETQYF.